This TCR beta chain is from a study of cytomegalovirus exposure and HLA in healthy donors. Whole-study context: Researchers previously reported finding 90 million to 120 million unique TCR beta sequences from 170 million or so T cells.

The CDR3 is made up of 14 amino acids. V dropped 2 bases and J dropped 6 bases, with 14 bases sitting between them. In germline, CDR1 is PRHDT, CDR2 FYEKMQ (reference sequence). PCR amplification relied on 60 Vbeta primers (plus 13 Jbeta primers). Using immunoSEQ multiplex PCR, the repertoire was profiled, and TCRdb retains in-frame clones only, with some absent. The table includes about 270,000 clones, 86% detected once. Sequencing used PBMCs. The rearrangement links TRBV13 to TRBJ2-7, with D possibly being TRBD2 (5 bases). The receptor was isolated from a man aged 35-49 years in good health and CMV-seropositive. CDR3 protein: CASSLSPAEGEQYF. Written as DNA, the CDR3 is TGTGCCAGCAGCTTAAGTCCAGCTGAGGGCGAGCAGTACTTC.